Listed below are T cell receptor beta chains from one sample, sequenced in a study of identical twins. MiXCR was run by TCRdb on the 5' RACE reads, yielding one entry per CDR3 protein. The sample holds hundreds of thousands of distinct CDR3 sequences, approximately 13% seen once. The same sample was also used in a study of yellow fever vaccine responses in identical twins.

The sample comprised PBMCs. The receptors were gathered from a woman under 30 in good health. Each CDR3 is given with its conserved first and last residue. The D gene is left open where the match is weak. Not every row has a clone size; where given, it reads once, few, many or a size class.

TRBD2,TRBV7-9,TRBJ2-2,-,TGTGCCAGCAGCTCGGGACTACCGAACACCGGGGAGCTGTTTTTT,CASSSGLPNTGELFF
-,TRBV5-1,TRBJ2-2,many,TGCGCCAGCAGCCAAGACAGGTTAAAAAAGAACACCGGGGAGCTGTTTTTT,CASSQDRLKKNTGELFF
-,TRBV2,TRBJ1-5,few,TGTGCCAGCAGTGAAGGAAAGGGGGGCAATCAGCCCCAGCATTTT,CASSEGKGGNQPQHF
-,TRBV7-9,TRBJ1-6,-,TGTGCCAGCAGCTCAGGTTTAGAGAATTCACCCCTCCACTTT,CASSSGLENSPLHF
TRBD2,TRBV11-1,TRBJ2-1,-,TGTGCCAGCAGCTCCCTCCCCTGGACTAGCGGGGGCTCCTACAATGAGCAGTTCTTC,CASSSLPWTSGGSYNEQFF
TRBD2,TRBV2,TRBJ2-1,-,TGTGCCAGCAGTGAAGCGCTTAGCGGGAGTTGGGACAATGAGCAGTTCTTC,CASSEALSGSWDNEQFF
-,TRBV4-1,TRBJ2-7,few,TGCGCCAGCAGCCAAGCCCCCTCCGGCAGCCCAGTCTACGAGCAGTACTTC,CASSQAPSGSPVYEQYF
TRBD1,TRBV29-1,TRBJ2-1,few,TGCAGCGTTGTTGGCAGGGGGTCCTACAATGAGCAGTTCTTC,CSVVGRGSYNEQFF
-,TRBV7-2,TRBJ2-5,many,TGTGCCAGCAGCTTCGGAAGGGGCGAAGAGACCCAGTACTTC,CASSFGRGEETQYF
-,TRBV5-6,TRBJ2-7,few,TGTGCCAGCAGCTCCGGGTTCTACGAGCAGTACTTC,CASSSGFYEQYF
TRBD2,TRBV7-8,TRBJ2-3,many,TGTGCCAGCAGCTTTAGCGGGTTAGCAGATACGCAGTATTTT,CASSFSGLADTQYF
-,TRBV12-3/TRBV12-4,TRBJ2-1,-,TGTGCCAGCAGTTTAACTGCCGGGAGCTCCTACAATGAGCAGTTCTTC,CASSLTAGSSYNEQFF
-,TRBV20-1,TRBJ2-7,once,TGCAGTGCGTCCCGCTCCTACGAGCAGTACTTC,CSASRSYEQYF
-,TRBV24-1,TRBJ2-3,few,TGTGCCACCGGGGACACTAACACAGATACGCAGTATTTT,CATGDTNTDTQYF
-,TRBV15,TRBJ2-3,-,TGTGCCACCAGCAGGGGGACTGTTACAGATACGCAGTATTTT,CATSRGTVTDTQYF
-,TRBV12-3/TRBV12-4,TRBJ2-2,few,TGTGCCAGCAGTTTTTGGACACCTGGAACCGGGGAGCTGTTTTTT,CASSFWTPGTGELFF
-,TRBV20-1,TRBJ2-1,-,TGCAGTGCTAGAATTGGGGCGGGACTCAATGAGCAGTTCTTC,CSARIGAGLNEQFF
-,TRBV20-1,TRBJ1-2,few,TGCAGTGCCGTAACAGGGATCGGCTACACCTTC,CSAVTGIGYTF
-,TRBV28,TRBJ2-3,few,TGTGCCAGCAGTTTGCGGACTCCCCGCACAGATACGCAGTATTTT,CASSLRTPRTDTQYF
-,TRBV24-1,TRBJ2-3,-,TGTGCCACCAGTGATTTAGGAGGGACACGACCAGATACGCAGTATTTT,CATSDLGGTRPDTQYF
-,TRBV5-1,TRBJ2-1,-,TGCGCCAGCAGCTTGGCGTCAACGGTGGGGCTGCTCCAGCGCAATGAGCAGTTCTTC,CASSLASTVGLLQRNEQFF
TRBD2,TRBV3-1,TRBJ2-3,few,TGTGCCAGCAGCCCCGGGACTAGCGGGAGACCTTTCACAGATACGCAGTATTTT,CASSPGTSGRPFTDTQYF
-,TRBV15,TRBJ2-5,-,TGTGCCACCAGCAGACTCCGGTCCCGCCCCCCGGGGGCCCAGTACTTC,CATSRLRSRPPGAQYF
-,TRBV3-1,TRBJ2-1,-,TGTGCCAGCAGCCTTGGACACATATACAATGAGCAGTTCTTC,CASSLGHIYNEQFF
-,TRBV11-2,TRBJ1-6,-,TGTGCCAGCAGCTTAGGCATCGAACCTCGGAATTCACCCCTCCACTTT,CASSLGIEPRNSPLHF
-,TRBV6-2/TRBV6-3,TRBJ2-3,-,TGTGCCAGCAGCAACGCCGGGACACCTCGCACAGATACGCAGTATTTT,CASSNAGTPRTDTQYF
-,TRBV20-1,TRBJ2-3,-,TGCAGTGCTAGAGATCGCGCATACCGCCTTAGCACAGATACGCAGTATTTT,CSARDRAYRLSTDTQYF
-,TRBV20-1,TRBJ2-3,-,TGCAGTGCTGCAGATACGCAGTATTTT,CSAADTQYF
-,TRBV28,TRBJ2-7,-,TGTGCCAGCACCCTAAGGCTGCGACAAAGCTACGAGCAGTACTTC,CASTLRLRQSYEQYF
TRBD1,TRBV5-1,TRBJ2-2,few,TGCGCCAGCAGTAAACGGACAGGGACGAACACCGGGGAGCTGTTTTTT,CASSKRTGTNTGELFF
TRBD1,TRBV5-1,TRBJ1-1,many,TGCGCCAGCAGCTCACGACAGGGCTACCCTGAAGCTTTCTTT,CASSSRQGYPEAFF
TRBD1,TRBV7-9,TRBJ1-1,-,TGTGCCAGCAGCGAACAGGGGGCGATTGTCACTGAAGCTTTCTTT,CASSEQGAIVTEAFF
-,TRBV6-5,TRBJ1-2,-,TGTGCCAGCAGTTACGGAGGGTCCCATGGCTACACCTTC,CASSYGGSHGYTF
TRBD2,TRBV11-2,TRBJ2-3,few,TGTGCCAGCAGCTTAGATTCGCGGGGGGGCGGAGATACGCAGTATTTT,CASSLDSRGGGDTQYF
TRBD1,TRBV12-3/TRBV12-4,TRBJ2-3,few,TGTGCCAGCAGTCCCGGACAGGGGCCTAGCACAGATACGCAGTATTTT,CASSPGQGPSTDTQYF
-,TRBV28,TRBJ2-1,few,TGTGCCAGCAGTCCCTTCCCCCGAGGTGAGCAGTTCTTC,CASSPFPRGEQFF
TRBD1,TRBV24-1,TRBJ2-1,-,TGTGCCACCAGGAGGACAGGGGGCAATGAGCAGTTCTTC,CATRRTGGNEQFF
TRBD2,TRBV7-9,TRBJ2-2,-,TGTGCCAGCAGCTCAGGACTAGCGGGGGTGCACACCGGGGAGCTGTTTTTT,CASSSGLAGVHTGELFF
TRBD2,TRBV20-1,TRBJ2-7,few,TGCAGTGCTAGAGAAGGGTCAGGGACTAGCGTATACGAGCAGTACTTC,CSAREGSGTSVYEQYF
-,TRBV29-1,TRBJ1-4,many,TGCAGCGTTGAGGGCTCTTCGAATGAAAAACTGTTTTTT,CSVEGSSNEKLFF
TRBD2,TRBV4-2,TRBJ2-2,many,TGTGCCAGCAGCCCCTTAGCGGGAGGGCCCGGCGGGGAGCTGTTTTTT,CASSPLAGGPGGELFF
TRBD2,TRBV11-2,TRBJ2-4,many,TGTGCCAGCAGCTCCGGACTAGCGGAGGGTGAAAACATTCAGTACTTC,CASSSGLAEGENIQYF
-,TRBV25-1,TRBJ1-1,-,TGTGCCAGCAGTGATATTGGAGTTGCGATCAACACTGAAGCTTTCTTT,CASSDIGVAINTEAFF
TRBD2,TRBV28,TRBJ2-5,few,TGTGCCAGCAGTTTCCACCTCCACCGGAGCGGGGGCCACCAAGAGACCCAGTACTTC,CASSFHLHRSGGHQETQYF
TRBD2,TRBV12-3/TRBV12-4,TRBJ2-5,-,TGTGCCAGCACCCCAAGCGGGAGGCTCGGGAAGACCCAGTACTTC,CASTPSGRLGKTQYF
TRBD1,TRBV15,TRBJ1-4,-,TGTGCCACCAGCAGGGCTCCGGGACAGCGGGAAAAACTGTTTTTT,CATSRAPGQREKLFF
-,TRBV6-1,TRBJ2-1,few,TGTGCCAGCAGTAGCGATGGGGTCTACAATGAGCAGTTCTTC,CASSSDGVYNEQFF